This T cell receptor beta chain originates from a study of T-cell memory formation after mild COVID-19. Researchers used 5'RACE with constant-segment primers to make TCR alpha and TCR beta cDNA libraries that carry sample barcodes and UMIs. TCRdb used MiXCR to reprocess the 5' RACE reads, holding one entry per CDR3 protein. The sample includes around 300,000 distinct CDR3 sequences, roughly 18% seen only once; the top ten take 20% to 25%. Study-wide findings and caveats: Detection of some responders pre-infection suggested pre-existing cross-reactive memory T cells participated.

Comments on this clonotype: Its specificity is unknown.

The receptor was derived from a young man who had mild COVID-19 (a few samples of this study predate the infection). Cell type and time point are not known. The sample comprised PBMCs or a T cell subset sorted from them (not recorded which).

For the CDR3, the DNA is TGTGCCACCGAGAGGGACAGCCAAGAGACCCAGTACTTC. Its translation is CATERDSQETQYF. The chain combines TRBV2 with TRBJ2-5, with 7 bases identical to TRBD1. CDR3 length: 13 residues. The trim removed 10 bases at V and 1 base at J, leaving 6 bases unmatched. CDR1 is SNHLY, CDR2 FYNNEI, per germline.